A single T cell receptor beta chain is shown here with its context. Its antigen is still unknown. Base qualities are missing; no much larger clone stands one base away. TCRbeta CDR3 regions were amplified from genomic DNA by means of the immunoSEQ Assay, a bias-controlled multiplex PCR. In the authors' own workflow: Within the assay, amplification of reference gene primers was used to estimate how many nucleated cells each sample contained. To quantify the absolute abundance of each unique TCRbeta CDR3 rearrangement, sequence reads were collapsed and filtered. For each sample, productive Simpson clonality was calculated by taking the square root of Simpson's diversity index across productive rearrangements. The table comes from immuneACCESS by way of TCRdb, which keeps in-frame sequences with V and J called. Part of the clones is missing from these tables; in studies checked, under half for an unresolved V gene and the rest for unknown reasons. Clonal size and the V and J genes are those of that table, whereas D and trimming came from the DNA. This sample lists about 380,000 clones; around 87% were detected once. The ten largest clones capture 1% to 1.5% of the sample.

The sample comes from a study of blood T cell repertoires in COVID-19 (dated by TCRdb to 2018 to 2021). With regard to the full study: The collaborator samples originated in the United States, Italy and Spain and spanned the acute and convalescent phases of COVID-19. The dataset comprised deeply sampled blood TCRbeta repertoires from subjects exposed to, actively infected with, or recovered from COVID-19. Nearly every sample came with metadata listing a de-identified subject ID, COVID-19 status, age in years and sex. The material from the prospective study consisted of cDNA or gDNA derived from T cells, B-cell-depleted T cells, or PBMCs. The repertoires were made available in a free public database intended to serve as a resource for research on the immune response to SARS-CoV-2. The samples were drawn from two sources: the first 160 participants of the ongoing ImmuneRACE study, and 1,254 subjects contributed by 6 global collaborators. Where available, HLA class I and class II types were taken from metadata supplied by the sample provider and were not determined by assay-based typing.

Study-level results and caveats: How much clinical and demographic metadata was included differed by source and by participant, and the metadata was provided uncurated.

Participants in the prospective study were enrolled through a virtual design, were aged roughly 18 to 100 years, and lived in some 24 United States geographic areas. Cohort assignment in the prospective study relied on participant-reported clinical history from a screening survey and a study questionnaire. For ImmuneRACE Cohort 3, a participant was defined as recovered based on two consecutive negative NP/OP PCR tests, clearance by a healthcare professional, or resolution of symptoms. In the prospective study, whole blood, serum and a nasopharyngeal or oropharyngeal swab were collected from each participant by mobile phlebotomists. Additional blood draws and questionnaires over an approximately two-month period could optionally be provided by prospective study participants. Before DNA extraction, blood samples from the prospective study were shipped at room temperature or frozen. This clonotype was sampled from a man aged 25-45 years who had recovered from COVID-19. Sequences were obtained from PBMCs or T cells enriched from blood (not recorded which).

The CDR3 protein sequence reads: CASSQRPGSHLRANVLTF. The bases read TGTGCCAGCAGCCAGAGACCCGGGTCTCACCTGAGGGCCAACGTCCTGACTTTC. The chain employs TRBV7-8 and TRBJ2-6, with the D gene too uncertain to name. The germline V gene sets CDR1 to SGHVS and CDR2 to FQNEAQ. V was cut back by 5 bases and J by 5 bases, leaving a gap of 22 bases between them. Its CDR3 holds 18 amino acids, cysteine through phenylalanine. CDR3 DNA only is kept here, 54 bases in frame from base 1.